The 11 T cell receptor beta chains presented below share a single source sample, sequenced in a study of T cell responses to AZD1222 COVID-19 vaccine. Assay: immunoSEQ multiplex PCR; the TCRdb copy retains only in-frame clones and omits some. The sample yields some 120,000 clones, around 85% seen once. Sequencing used peripheral blood, obtained 28 days after the second AZD1222 dose. Receptor source: an adult who received the AZD1222 COVID-19 vaccine.

The chain links TRBV9 to TRBJ1-1, with D hard to call. Germline lookup yields CDR1 SGDLS and CDR2 YYNGEE. This CDR3 has 13 residues. Trimming stripped 0 bases from V and 0 bases from J, with 3 bases between. The CDR3 reads CASSVVVNTEAFF. The CDR3 nucleotides are TGTGCCAGCAGCGTAGTCGTGAACACTGAAGCTTTCTTT.

The V gene is TRBV4-1, the J gene TRBJ2-7, with D maybe TRBD2 (5 bases). V lost 4 bases and J 3 bases, leaving 22 bases between the germline ends. CDR1 is MGHRA, CDR2 YSYEKL, per germline. CDR3 length: 17 amino acids. CDR3 nucleotide sequence: TGCGCCAGCAGCCTCAACAACAACCCCGGGATAAACTACGAGCAGTACTTC. Amino acid sequence: CASSLNNNPGINYEQYF.

This chain connects TRBV28 to TRBJ1-1; D is perhaps TRBD1 (6 bases). The V and J ends lost 3 bases and 5 bases respectively, with 16 bases between them. CDR1 is MDHEN, CDR2 SYDVKM, per germline. The CDR3 consists of 15 residues. This CDR3 is CASSFEGGGETEAFF. DNA for the CDR3: TGTGCCAGCAGTTTTGAGGGGGGCGGAGAGACTGAAGCTTTCTTT.

The chain uses TRBV28 and TRBJ2-5, with 14 nucleotides matching TRBD2. This CDR3 region has 21 residues. The V segment lost 4 bases and the J segment 5 bases; nucleotides outside the gene matches: 21. Germline CDR1 reads MDHEN; CDR2 reads SYDVKM. The CDR3 DNA follows: TGTGCCAGCAGTTCACAGAGAAATACTCCCGGGACTAGCGGGGGCCCGGAGACCCAGTACTTC. Its translation: CASSSQRNTPGTSGGPETQYF.

This rearrangement joins TRBV7-2 to TRBJ1-5, with D possibly being TRBD1 (6 bases). V gave up 4 bases and J gave up 4 bases, with 14 bases separating them. The CDR3 loop spans 15 amino acids. The germline V gene encodes CDR1 SGHTA and CDR2 FQGNSA. CDR3 loop: CASSSQTGANQPQHF. CDR3 in DNA: TGTGCCAGCAGCTCGCAGACAGGAGCGAATCAGCCCCAGCATTTT.

The chain is built from TRBV7-2 and TRBJ2-7; no definite D call. Trimming shortened V by 3 bases and J by 3 bases, and 9 bases separated the two germline ends. CDR3 length: 13 amino acids. Germline CDR1 is SGHTA and CDR2 is FQGNSA. CDR3 amino acids: CASSFGWNYEQYF. The CDR3 DNA reads TGTGCCAGCAGCTTCGGATGGAACTACGAGCAGTACTTC.

This chain uses TRBV11-2 with TRBJ2-1; 7 positions match TRBD2. CDR1 is SGHAT, CDR2 FQNNGV, per germline. This CDR3 has 14 residues. J gave up 9 bases and V 1 base, and 6 bases lay outside the gene matches. DNA for the CDR3: TGTGCCAGCAGCTTAGGACTAGCCTGGGGTGAGCAGTTCTTC. This encodes CASSLGLAWGEQFF.

The chain employs TRBV3-1 (or the pseudogene TRBV3-2) and TRBJ1-4; possible D gene TRBD1, 6 bases. The CDR3 totals 13 residues. Per the germline V gene, CDR1 is LGHDT and CDR2 is YNNKEL (reference sequence). The germline V and J ends were trimmed by 4 bases and 7 bases, with 10 bases remaining between them. The CDR3 DNA follows: TGTGCCAGCAGCCTCAACAGGGCTGAAAAACTGTTTTTT. It translates to CASSLNRAEKLFF.

The genes are TRBV30 and TRBJ1-5; D uncertain. V lost 2 bases, J lost 5 bases, and 13 bases lay in between. This CDR3 is 14 amino acids long. The germline V gene has CDR1 GTSNPN and CDR2 SVGIG (reference sequence). The CDR3 region has the DNA TGTGCCTGGAGTCAATTGGGTCTGTATCAGCCCCAGCATTTT. Its protein is CAWSQLGLYQPQHF.

J is TRBJ2-3 and V is TRBV10-3, with D possibly being TRBD1 or TRBD2 (6 bases each). Trimming stripped 6 bases from V and 2 bases from J, with 15 bases between. Germline V gene data show CDR1 as ENHRY and CDR2 as SYGVKD. This CDR3 region has 15 residues. CDR3 sequence (DNA): TGTGCCATCAGGGGGGCGGGGACTTCCACAGATACGCAGTATTTT. It specifies CAIRGAGTSTDTQYF.

J is TRBJ2-7 and V is TRBV15, with D uncertain. The V end lost 0 bases, the J end lost 0 bases, and 6 bases lay between the germline ends. Looked up from germline, CDR1 is LNHNV and CDR2 is YYDKDF (reference sequence). The CDR3 spans 14 residues. The CDR3 region has the DNA TGTGCCACCAGCAGAGATCCGGACTCCTACGAGCAGTACTTC. It is translated as CATSRDPDSYEQYF.